This TCR beta chain is from a study of glioma-infiltrating T cells after dendritic cell vaccination. Study-level background: Autologous tumor lysate was loaded overnight onto monocyte-derived dendritic cells grown seven to eight days with IL-4 and GM-CSF. General study points: No direct clonality-survival link was found; a diverse polyclonal response may matter. Complete blood and tumor specimen sets were limited to few patients.

A word on this clone: The antigen is undetermined.

Here immunoSEQ multiplex PCR was the method, and the copy in TCRdb shows in-frame clones only, minus some. The repertoire includes about 92,000 clones, around 86% of them detected once, and approximately 15% sits in the top ten. With 1 base removed from V and 0 bases from J, the gap between germline ends came to 10 bases. Germline-derived CDR1 and CDR2 are SQVTM and ANQGSEA. This CDR3 spans 15 amino acids. The chain couples TRBV29-1 to TRBJ1-5; D gene unclear. The sample was blood, taken before dendritic cell vaccination. The clonotype comes from a human donor with glioblastoma. The CDR3 is CSVEAPTPSNQPQHF. The CDR3 nucleotides read TGCAGCGTTGAAGCCCCGACACCTAGCAATCAGCCCCAGCATTTT.